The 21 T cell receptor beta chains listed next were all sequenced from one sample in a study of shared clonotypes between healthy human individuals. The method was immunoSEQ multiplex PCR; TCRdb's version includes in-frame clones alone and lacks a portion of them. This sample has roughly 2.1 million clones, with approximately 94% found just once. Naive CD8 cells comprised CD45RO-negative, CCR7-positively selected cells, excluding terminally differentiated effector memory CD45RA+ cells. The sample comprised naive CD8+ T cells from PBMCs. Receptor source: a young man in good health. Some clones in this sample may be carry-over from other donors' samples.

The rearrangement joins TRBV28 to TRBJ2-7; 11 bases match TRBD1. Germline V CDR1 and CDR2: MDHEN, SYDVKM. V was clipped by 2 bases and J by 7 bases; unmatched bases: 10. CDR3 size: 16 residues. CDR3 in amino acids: CASSLGVVDRGHEQYF. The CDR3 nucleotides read TGTGCCAGCAGTTTAGGGGTCGTGGACAGGGGGCATGAGCAGTACTTC.

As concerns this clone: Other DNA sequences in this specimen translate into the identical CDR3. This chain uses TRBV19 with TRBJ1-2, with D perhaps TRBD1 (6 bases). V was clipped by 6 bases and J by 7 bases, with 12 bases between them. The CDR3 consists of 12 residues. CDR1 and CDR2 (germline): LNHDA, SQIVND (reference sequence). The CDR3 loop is CASSIQGAGYTF. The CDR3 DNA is TGTGCCAGTAGCATACAGGGCGCTGGCTACACCTTC.

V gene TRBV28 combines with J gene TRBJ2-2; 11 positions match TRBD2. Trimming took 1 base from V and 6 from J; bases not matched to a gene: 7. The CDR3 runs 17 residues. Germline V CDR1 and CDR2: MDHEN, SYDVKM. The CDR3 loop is CASSLFKLAGAAGELFF. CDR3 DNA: TGTGCCAGCAGTTTATTTAAACTAGCGGGAGCCGCCGGGGAGCTGTTTTTT.

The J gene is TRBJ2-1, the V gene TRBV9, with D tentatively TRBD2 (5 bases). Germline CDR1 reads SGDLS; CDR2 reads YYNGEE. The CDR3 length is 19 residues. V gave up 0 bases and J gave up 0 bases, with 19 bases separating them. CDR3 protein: CASSVEWAGGGTSYNEQFF. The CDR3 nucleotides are TGTGCCAGCAGCGTAGAATGGGCTGGCGGAGGCACCTCCTACAATGAGCAGTTCTTC.

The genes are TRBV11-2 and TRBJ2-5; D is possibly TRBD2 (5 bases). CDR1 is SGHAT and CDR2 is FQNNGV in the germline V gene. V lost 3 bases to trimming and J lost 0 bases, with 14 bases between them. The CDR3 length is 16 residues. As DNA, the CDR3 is TGTGCCAGCAGCTTGTTTTCTAGCAGGTACCAAGAGACCCAGTACTTC. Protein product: CASSLFSSRYQETQYF.

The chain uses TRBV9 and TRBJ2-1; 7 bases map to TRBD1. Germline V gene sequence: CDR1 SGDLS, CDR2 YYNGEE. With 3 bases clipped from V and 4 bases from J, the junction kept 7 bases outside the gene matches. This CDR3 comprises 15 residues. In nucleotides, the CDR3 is TGTGCCAGCAGCGGACGGGACAGCGATTACAATGAGCAGTTCTTC. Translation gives CASSGRDSDYNEQFF.

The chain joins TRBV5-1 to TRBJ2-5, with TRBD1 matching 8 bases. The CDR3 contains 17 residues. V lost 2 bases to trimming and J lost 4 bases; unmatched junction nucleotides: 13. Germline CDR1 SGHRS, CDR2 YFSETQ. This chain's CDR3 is CASSLTADRVSGETQYF. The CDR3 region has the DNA TGCGCCAGCAGCTTAACCGCGGACAGGGTTTCAGGAGAGACCCAGTACTTC.

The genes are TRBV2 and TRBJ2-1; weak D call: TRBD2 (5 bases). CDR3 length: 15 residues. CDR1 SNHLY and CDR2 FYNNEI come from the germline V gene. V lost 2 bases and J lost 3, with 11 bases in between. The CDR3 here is CASSERVGIYNEQFF. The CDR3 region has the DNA TGTGCCAGCAGTGAACGGGTCGGGATCTACAATGAGCAGTTCTTC.

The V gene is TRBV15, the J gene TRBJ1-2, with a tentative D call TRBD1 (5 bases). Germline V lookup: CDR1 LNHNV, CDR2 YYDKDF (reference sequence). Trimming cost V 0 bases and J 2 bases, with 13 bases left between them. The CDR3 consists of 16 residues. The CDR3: CATSRDRGSLNYGYTF. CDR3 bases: TGTGCCACCAGCAGAGATCGGGGCAGTTTAAACTATGGCTACACCTTC.

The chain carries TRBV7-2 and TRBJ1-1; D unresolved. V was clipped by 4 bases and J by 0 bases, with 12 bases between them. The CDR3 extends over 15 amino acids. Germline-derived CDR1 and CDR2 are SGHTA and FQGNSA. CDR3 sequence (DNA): TGTGCCAGCAGCTCACAGAGGCAATTGAACACTGAAGCTTTCTTT. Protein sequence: CASSSQRQLNTEAFF.

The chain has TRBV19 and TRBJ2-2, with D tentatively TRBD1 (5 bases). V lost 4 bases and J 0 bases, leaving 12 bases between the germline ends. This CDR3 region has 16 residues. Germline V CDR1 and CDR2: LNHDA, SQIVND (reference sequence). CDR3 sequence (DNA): TGTGCCAGTAGTACCGTCAGGGCAACGAACACCGGGGAGCTGTTTTTT. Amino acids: CASSTVRATNTGELFF.

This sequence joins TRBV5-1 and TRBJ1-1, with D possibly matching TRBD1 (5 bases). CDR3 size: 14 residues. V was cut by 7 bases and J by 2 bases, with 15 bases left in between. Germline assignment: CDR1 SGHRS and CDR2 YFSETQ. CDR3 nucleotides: TGCGCCAGCTGCCCGAATAGGGGTAACACTGAAGCTTTCTTT. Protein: CASCPNRGNTEAFF.

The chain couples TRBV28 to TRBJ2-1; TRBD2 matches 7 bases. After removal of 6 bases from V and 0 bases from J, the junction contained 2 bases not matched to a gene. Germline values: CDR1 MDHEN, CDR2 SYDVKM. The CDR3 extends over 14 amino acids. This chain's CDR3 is CASSERGSYNEQFF. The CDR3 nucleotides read TGTGCCAGCAGCGAGCGGGGCTCCTACAATGAGCAGTTCTTC.

The DNA of the CDR3 is TGTGCCAGCTCCCTGGGTACGGGGGCCACTAACTATGGCTACACCTTC. It specifies CASSLGTGATNYGYTF. The chain links TRBV7-9 to TRBJ1-2; possibly TRBD1 for D (6 bases). The CDR3 contains 16 residues. CDR1 and CDR2 from the germline V gene are SEHNR and FQNEAQ (reference sequence). The ends were cut back, 8 bases at V and 0 bases at J, with 19 bases in the middle.

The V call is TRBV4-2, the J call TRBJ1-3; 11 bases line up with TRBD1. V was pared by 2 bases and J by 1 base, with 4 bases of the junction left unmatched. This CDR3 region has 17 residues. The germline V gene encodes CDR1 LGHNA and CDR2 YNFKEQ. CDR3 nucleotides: TGTGCCAGCAGCCAATCGGGACAGGGGGGATCTGGAAACACCATATATTTT. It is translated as CASSQSGQGGSGNTIYF.

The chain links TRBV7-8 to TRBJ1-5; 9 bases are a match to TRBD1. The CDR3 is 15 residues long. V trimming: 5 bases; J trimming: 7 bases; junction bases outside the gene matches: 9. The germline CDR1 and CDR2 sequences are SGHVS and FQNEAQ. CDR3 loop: CASSPWTGEGQPQHF. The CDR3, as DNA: TGTGCCAGCAGCCCCTGGACAGGGGAAGGCCAGCCCCAGCATTTT.

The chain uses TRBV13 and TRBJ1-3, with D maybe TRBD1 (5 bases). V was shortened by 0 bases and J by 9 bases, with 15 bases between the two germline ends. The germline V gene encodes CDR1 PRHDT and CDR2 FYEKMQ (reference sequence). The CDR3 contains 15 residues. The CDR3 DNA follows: TGTGCCAGCAGCTTAGGCCACGAGGGGATGGGCACCATATATTTT. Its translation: CASSLGHEGMGTIYF.

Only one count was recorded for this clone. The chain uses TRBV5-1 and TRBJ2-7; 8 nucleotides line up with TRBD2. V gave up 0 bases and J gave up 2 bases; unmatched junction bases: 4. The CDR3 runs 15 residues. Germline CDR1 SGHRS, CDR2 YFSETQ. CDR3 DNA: TGCGCCAGCAGCTTGGGGGTAGCGGGGCCCTACGAGCAGTACTTC. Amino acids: CASSLGVAGPYEQYF.

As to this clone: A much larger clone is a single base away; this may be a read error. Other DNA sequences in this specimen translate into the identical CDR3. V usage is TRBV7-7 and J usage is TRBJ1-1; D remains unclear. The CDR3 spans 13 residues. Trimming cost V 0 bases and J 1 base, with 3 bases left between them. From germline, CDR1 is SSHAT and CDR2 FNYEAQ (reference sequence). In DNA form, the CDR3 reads TGTGCCAGCAGCTTAGCGGGGAACACTGAAGCTTTCTTT. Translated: CASSLAGNTEAFF.

The chain's CDR3 is CASSEYLDSNYSNQPQHF. The CDR3, as DNA: TGTGCCAGCAGTGAATATTTGGACAGCAACTATAGCAATCAGCCCCAGCATTTT. The rearrangement joins TRBV6-1 to TRBJ1-5, with TRBD1 as a possible D gene (6 bases). With 2 bases removed from V and 0 bases from J, the gap between germline ends came to 17 bases. CDR1 and CDR2 (germline): MNHNS, SASEGT. This CDR3 region has 18 residues.

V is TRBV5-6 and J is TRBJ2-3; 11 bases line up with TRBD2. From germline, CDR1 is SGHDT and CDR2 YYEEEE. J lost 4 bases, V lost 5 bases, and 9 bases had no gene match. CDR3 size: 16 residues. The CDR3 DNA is TGTGCCAGCAGTCTGGGGACTAGCGGCGGACCAGATACGCAGTATTTT. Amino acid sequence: CASSLGTSGGPDTQYF.